This TCR beta chain was sequenced during a study of shared clonotypes between healthy human individuals (dated by TCRdb to 2020 to 2021). Regarding the study in general: A couple of women and a few men aged 18 to 49 years were included in the cohort. For each donor, CD4 naive and CD4 memory were each given three plates, CD8 naive was given two plates, and CD8 memory was given one plate. Blood TCR repertoires of five healthy adults were deeply sequenced to estimate repertoire size and the extent of clonotype sharing between individuals. Different laboratories and diverse techniques were used to prepare libraries and sequence TCR repertoires, to increase sequencing depth and limit assay-specific biases. Leukapheresis yielded between about 0.85 and 10 billion PBMCs per donor.

Using the deep immunoSEQ assay, multiplex PCR amplified TCR CDR3 regions from genomic DNA. Genomic DNA extracted from each cell subset was distributed evenly over all wells of several immunoSEQ 96-well plates, and each plate served as one replicate. Each replicate PCR for sorted subsets received around 0.2 ug genomic DNA, equal to about 30,000 T cell genomes. The purified libraries were quantified using a Qubit 3.0 fluorometer, sized with a Bioanalyzer 2100, and then quantified again using the KAPA Library Quantification kit. Every immunoSEQ 96-well plate was sequenced on a separate single-read 150-cycle Illumina NextSeq 550 flow cell. The original methods were these. The immunoSEQ output contained only junctional sequences without quality scores, so filtering could not match that applied to full-length reads. Sequences were annotated with PyIR, a Python wrapper for IgBLAST v1.9, using IMGT germline references to assign V/J genes and CDR3. Reads were removed for weak V/J assignments (E-value above 1e-6), missing CDR3, stop codons, out-of-frame junctions, or ambiguous translated residues. A V3J clonotype was defined by an identical inferred V gene, J gene, and CDR3 amino acid sequence. Percentage overlap between repertoires was computed as shared unique clonotypes divided by the size of the smaller repertoire. Repertoire richness was assessed with RTK rarefaction, the Chao1 estimator, and Recon v2.1 estimates of unobserved clonotypes. Generation probabilities were computed with OLGA for all TCRbeta clonotypes obtained by the gDNA method from several donors. TCRdb carries this immuneACCESS record with in-frame sequences only. Its versions omit some clonotypes, under half of them owing to an unresolved V gene in the studies checked, with the rest unexplained. The DNA was the basis for D and trimming; V, J and clone size are from that table. The sample table holds roughly 700,000 clones, of which 74% were seen once. In total, the top ten clones hold 1.5% to 2% of the sample.

Study-level results and caveats: Higher generation probabilities were observed for clonotypes shared by all four sorted-subset donors than for non-shared clonotypes. Naive subsets generally had larger estimated clonotype richness than memory subsets. Sampling was limited to blood, and TCR repertoires in tissue likely differ from TCR repertoires in blood. The genetic and exposure-history diversity represented was limited by the small number of donors. Even with the large sequencing depth, rarefaction of the sorted-subset datasets indicated that sequencing was incomplete. Based on pairwise subsampling, the degree of clonotype sharing among donors was expected to be affected by sequencing depth. When a handful of donors were compared, the shared fraction of clonotypes was about 5.5% for naive CD4, more than 3% for naive CD8, 2.3% for memory CD4, and 0.3% to 0.5% for memory CD8.

Donors were healthy HIV-negative adults with no recently reported acute infections or vaccinations. Only Caucasian adults living in Nashville, Tennessee, USA were represented among the donors. CD4+ T cells were enriched through magnetic negative selection, after which naive cells were positively selected on CD45RA and the remaining negative fraction served as the memory subset. After blood collection by leukapheresis, PBMCs were isolated using Ficoll-Histopaque density gradient centrifugation and then cryopreserved in the vapor phase of liquid nitrogen. Analytical flow cytometry was used to check the purity and quantity of every magnetically sorted T cell population. Genomic DNA was isolated from each sorted fraction and quantified by UV absorbance on a Nanodrop 2000c. From the cysteine through the phenylalanine, the CDR3 covers 12 amino acids. Only the CDR3 region is kept as DNA, spanning 36 bases read in frame from base 1. Sequences SGHNT (CDR1) and YENEEA (CDR2) are obtained from the germline V gene. V and J are truncated by 4 bases and 7 bases respectively, leaving an intervening sequence of 9 bases.

As for this clone: Its antigen is unknown. Within one base of it there is no much larger clone, and no base qualities were kept.

This TCR was sampled from a woman between 25 and 40 years old in good health. The chain is assembled from TRBV11-3 and TRBJ2-3; no confident D gene assignment can be made. Source material: memory CD4+ T cells sorted from blood. The meaning of the sample's cell subset or site label: CD45RA-negative fraction. The DNA reads TGTGCCAGCAGCTCCAACAGCTATACGCAGTATTTT. Its protein is CASSSNSYTQYF.